This T cell receptor beta chain was recovered during a study of HIV-infected patients and healthy controls. Study-level findings and limits: When repertoires were size-matched, rare events in HIV-infected data became overweighted. Mean usage of eight alpha and eight beta V genes differed significantly in HIV-infected patients versus controls.

CDR3 size: 18 residues. Trimming took 5 bases from V and 3 from J; bases not matched to a gene: 12. Germline assignment: CDR1 SGHAT and CDR2 FQNNGV. This clonotype showed up many times. Its antigen is as yet unknown. Follow-up blood was drawn about 14 weeks, roughly three months, after antiretroviral therapy began. All unsorted peripheral T cells were captured because whole blood was used without fractionation. Reverse transcription used 450 to 550 ng RNA and constant-region primers for alpha and beta. Using multiplexing indices, alpha and beta chain libraries were generated apart by chain-specific third strand synthesis. All rearrangements within a chain used one primer pair; cDNA molecules carried barcodes. TCRdb analysed the 5' RACE reads with MiXCR anew, one entry per CDR3 protein. The sample lists more than 15,000 distinct CDR3 sequences, about 8.5% occurring once.

This rearrangement joins TRBV11-2 to TRBJ2-6; 8 bases fit TRBD1. This sequence originates from an adult with HIV infection. Sequencing was performed on blood, taken during antiretroviral therapy. The CDR3 region has the DNA TGTGCCAGCAGCGGGCCAGGGGGCACTTCCTATGGGGCCAACGTCCTGACTTTC. It yields the protein CASSGPGGTSYGANVLTF.